This entry concerns a single T cell receptor beta chain. Assay: immunoSEQ multiplex PCR; the TCRdb copy retains only in-frame clones and omits some. The sample has approximately 120,000 clones; roughly 86% are singletons. V was cut by 2 bases and J by 2 bases, with 10 bases left in between. Germline CDR1 and CDR2: MNHNS and SASEGT. This CDR3 is built from 15 residues. These data are taken from a study of PD-1 blockade in mismatch repair-deficient tumors. Study-wide context: Patients had approximately 13 mismatch repair-deficient cancer types, all previously treated and progressing.

The material was peripheral blood, obtained 44 weeks after starting pembrolizumab. The TCR originated in an adult with mismatch repair-deficient cancer. The chain employs TRBV6-1 and TRBJ1-5; D is possibly TRBD1 (6 bases). CDR3 region: CASSERGLGNQPQHF. CDR3 nucleotide sequence: TGTGCCAGCAGTGAACGGGGGCTGGGCAATCAGCCCCAGCATTTT.